The following is a T cell receptor beta chain sequence with its context. Its antigen is undetermined. This sample stems from a study of radiotherapy plus CTLA-4 blockade in lung cancer. This CDR3 has 16 amino acids. V was cut by 3 bases and J by 8 bases, with 23 bases left in between. Germline assignment: CDR1 SGHRS and CDR2 YFSETQ. Findings of the study overall: Early clonal dynamics of blood T cells, together with interferon-beta, were reported as the best response predictor. Radiotherapy plus ipilimumab was followed by expansion in blood of tumor-derived TCR clones.

Clones were read by immunoSEQ multiplex PCR, and TCRdb kept only the in-frame ones, dropping some. The sample consists of some 30,000 clones, about 79% of them appearing once. Material: peripheral blood, obtained from a patient treated with radiotherapy plus ipilimumab. The sequence came from a human donor with non-small cell lung cancer that progressed on radiotherapy plus ipilimumab. The J gene is TRBJ1-2, the V gene TRBV5-1; possible D gene TRBD1, 6 bases. In DNA, the CDR3 is TGCGCCAGCAGCTGGGGGGCAGGGGCCAGTGAGAGGGGCTACACCTTC. Encoded protein: CASSWGAGASERGYTF.